The rows below give T cell receptor beta chains drawn from one sample of a study of T cell responses to AZD1222 COVID-19 vaccine. TCRdb's table, derived via immunoSEQ multiplex PCR, lists solely in-frame clones and lacks some. The sample lists about 140,000 clones; around 93% were seen once. This material consisted of peripheral blood, taken on day 0 of AZD1222 vaccination. These receptor sequences come from an adult in good health. The conserved cysteine and the conserved F or W are not part of the CDR3 here.

j_call v_call cdr3_aa
TRBJ1-1 TRBV7-9 ASSLTGRLTEAF
TRBJ2-1 TRBV19 ASSIMGHRSYNEQF
TRBJ2-2 TRBV5-1 ASCQGTYGTGELF
TRBJ1-1 TRBV2 ASSAQLQGAVTEAF
TRBJ1-1 TRBV5-1 ASSGGTADTEAF
TRBJ1-5 TRBV30 ACARQGNQPQH
TRBJ1-5 TRBV6-5 ASSYSRTGQGPQH
TRBJ2-2 TRBV7-9 ASGADRRHTGELF
TRBJ1-6 TRBV28 ASRSGTGNSPLH
TRBJ1-5 TRBV19 ASSISRQVNNQPQH
TRBJ2-5 TRBV7-8 ASSPREGAETQY
TRBJ1-2 TRBV12-3/TRBV12-4 ASSGTNYGYT
TRBJ1-1 TRBV6-2/TRBV6-3 ASSSAGTEAF
TRBJ2-3 TRBV2 ARGHPLMNSDTQY
TRBJ2-2 TRBV6-5 ASSFRAGGELF
TRBJ1-5 TRBV11-2 ASSHGHNQPQH
TRBJ1-1 TRBV25-1 ASSGGTDEAF
TRBJ2-1 TRBV3-1/TRBV3-2 ASSQEGGLREQF
TRBJ1-6 TRBV6-5 ASKEQGRSPLH
TRBJ2-7 TRBV5-8 ASSFGPFFYEQY
TRBJ1-2 TRBV6-5 ASSYQQNYGYT
TRBJ1-6 TRBV3-1/TRBV3-2 ASSQDPSSYNSPLH
TRBJ2-1 TRBV11-3 ASSSGSGTNNEQF
TRBJ2-7 TRBV7-2 ASSSNRLGVYEQY
TRBJ1-3 TRBV30 AWSGGTVTGNTIY
TRBJ1-4 TRBV15 ATRRQGYTEKLF
TRBJ2-1 TRBV11-3 ASSLGTSGYNEQF
TRBJ2-7 TRBV15 ATSRAGTSGYEQY
TRBJ2-3 TRBV24-1 ATSGLRATDTQY
TRBJ1-1 TRBV21-1 ARNRGNTEAF
TRBJ1-2 TRBV29-1 SVEDRGRDGYT
TRBJ1-6 TRBV30 AWSVGTYNSPLH
TRBJ2-7 TRBV11-2 ASSLGWTSGRINEQY
TRBJ1-1 TRBV6-5 ASKGRTNTEAF
TRBJ1-1 TRBV5-6 ASSRSVATEAF
TRBJ1-3 TRBV11-3 ASSFSQGSNTIY
TRBJ2-1 TRBV27 ASRRAFSGEQF
TRBJ2-7 TRBV28 AGGGPEDEQY
TRBJ2-6 TRBV6-5 ASSYSVSGANVLT
TRBJ2-3 TRBV9 ASSKRLPGLAAFTRTDTQY
TRBJ2-1 TRBV24-1 ATSKPGLAGNEQF
TRBJ1-2 TRBV5-1 ASSLGFTGGYGYT
TRBJ2-7 TRBV10-3 AVLGVPFYEQY
TRBJ1-2 TRBV6-5 ASSYSSENYGYT
TRBJ2-3 TRBV4-1 ASSHREPGQGPFISGADTQY
TRBJ2-5 TRBV7-3 ASSPGTSETQY
TRBJ1-4 TRBV10-3 AISQVATNEKLF
TRBJ2-7 TRBV4-3 ASSQVDGSGPTQAYEQY
TRBJ2-2 TRBV10-3 AISESLAGGNTGELF
TRBJ1-2 TRBV5-1 ASSSTSGGRDPYGYT
TRBJ1-3 TRBV6-5 ASSFSGNTIY
TRBJ2-5 TRBV19 ASTFLYRETQY
TRBJ1-2 TRBV28 ASSRYGYT
TRBJ2-5 TRBV21-1 ASSKGSTRAQETQY
TRBJ2-6 TRBV6-5 ASILSGANVLT
TRBJ2-5 TRBV5-8 ASSFGRGRETQY
TRBJ2-1 TRBV11-3 ASSHGRLLSF
TRBJ1-2 TRBV19 ASSGQGASYGYT
TRBJ2-3 TRBV5-1 ASSRDAGVSTDTQY